These T cell receptor beta chains were read from a single sample in a study of blood T cells in healthy people across ages. TCRdb reprocessed the 5' RACE reads with MiXCR, giving one entry per CDR3 protein. The sample yields just under 750,000 distinct CDR3 sequences, 22% seen once. Source material: blood. Source of these receptors: a man between 65 and 79 years old in good health. The CDR3 runs from the conserved cysteine through the conserved F or W. The D gene is left open where the match is weak.

CASSLSRSGPGRGEKLFF NA TRBV7-9 18
CASSYPGQGKTEAFF TRBD1 TRBV6-2/TRBV6-3 15
CASSPAGLAGGGEQFF TRBD2 TRBV11-3 16
CASKNQVQGVYNEQFF TRBD1 TRBV5-1 16
CASSRGQGGPNEKLFF TRBD1 TRBV6-1 16
CASSLGAGDGYTF NA TRBV12-3/TRBV12-4 13
CATSRMGLQETQYF NA TRBV15 14
CASSEGVSSGANVLTF NA TRBV9 16
CSAGRELNTDTQYF NA TRBV20-1 14
CSARLALSTDTQYF TRBD2 TRBV20-1 14
CSASRPPPSNQPQHF NA TRBV20-1 15
CASKSHNEQFF NA TRBV12-3/TRBV12-4 11
CSASVGETIGHEQYF NA TRBV20-1 15
CASSFLTGGNGNTIYF TRBD1 TRBV7-2 16
CSARWETQYF NA TRBV20-1 10
CASSPWVTASGNTIYF NA TRBV5-5 16
CASSEFPDTQYF NA TRBV10-1 12
CASSKTARNGYTF NA TRBV28 13
CSARDARGPYEQYF NA TRBV20-1 14
CASSYPTTHTDTQYF NA TRBV6-6 15
CASSEGALSQKETQYF NA TRBV5-1 16
CASGQGKHTEAFF TRBD1 TRBV4-1 13
CASSGRSTTTNEKLFF NA TRBV13 16
CSATWLQETQYF NA TRBV20-1 12